A selection of T cell receptor beta chains follows, all from one sample in a study of tumor and adjacent non-tumor tissue in lung cancer. TCRdb reanalysed the multiplex PCR reads using MiXCR and keeps one entry per CDR3 protein. Here the sample spans around 80,000 distinct CDR3 sequences, 80% to 90% being singletons. The sequenced sample was distant non-tumor lung tissue. These receptors all stem from a man aged 60 to 75 with non-small cell lung cancer. The CDR3 runs from the conserved cysteine through the conserved F or W. The D gene is left open where the match is weak. Some rows have no size entry. The others give once, few or many, or a class for an expanded clone.

CDR3 protein: CASRNPRGGRTDTLYF
clone size: .
V gene: TRBV4-1
D gene: .

CDR3 protein: CGSSQDHIKSNTEAFF
clone size: .
V gene: TRBV4-3
D gene: .

CDR3 protein: CASSQQGGNQPQHF
clone size: many
V gene: TRBV6-5
D gene: .

CDR3 protein: CGATGFDGQFF
clone size: .
V gene: TRBV20-1
D gene: .

CDR3 protein: CATSRGGEYEQYF
clone size: many
V gene: TRBV15
D gene: .

CDR3 protein: CANSSSGQGGPKTEQFF
clone size: .
V gene: TRBV12-3/TRBV12-4
D gene: TRBD1

CDR3 protein: CAGGSGQILETQYF
clone size: .
V gene: TRBV11-2
D gene: .

CDR3 protein: CSAQKGYGYTF
clone size: many
V gene: TRBV20-1
D gene: .

CDR3 protein: CASNSIGEETKYF
clone size: .
V gene: TRBV11-2
D gene: .

CDR3 protein: CPSSACTDTHYF
clone size: .
V gene: TRBV6-5
D gene: .

CDR3 protein: CASSLGRGVPETHYF
clone size: .
V gene: TRBV11-3
D gene: .

CDR3 protein: CNARDQRVSYDQYF
clone size: .
V gene: TRBV20-1
D gene: .

CDR3 protein: CASSSDFPSTDTQYF
clone size: .
V gene: TRBV4-2
D gene: .

CDR3 protein: CASSPSDNEQFF
clone size: .
V gene: TRBV11-2
D gene: .

CDR3 protein: CSSNALGGDITIYF
clone size: .
V gene: TRBV20-1
D gene: .